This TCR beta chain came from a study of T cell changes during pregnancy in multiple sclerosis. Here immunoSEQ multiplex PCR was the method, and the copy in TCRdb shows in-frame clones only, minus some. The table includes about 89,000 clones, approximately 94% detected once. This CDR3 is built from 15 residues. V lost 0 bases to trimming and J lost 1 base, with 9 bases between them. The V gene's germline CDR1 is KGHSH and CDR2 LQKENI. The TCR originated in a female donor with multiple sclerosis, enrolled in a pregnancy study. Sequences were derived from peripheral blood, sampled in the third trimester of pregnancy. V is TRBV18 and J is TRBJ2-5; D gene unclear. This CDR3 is CASSPPMGIQETQYF. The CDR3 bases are TGTGCCAGCTCACCACCCATGGGCATCCAAGAGACCCAGTACTTC.